This passage covers 10 T cell receptor beta chains from one sample sequenced in a study of T cell changes during pregnancy in multiple sclerosis. Generated by immunoSEQ multiplex PCR, the TCRdb table keeps only in-frame clones and is missing some. The table lists roughly 71,000 clones, 92% of them singletons. Sequencing was performed on peripheral blood, taken in the first trimester of pregnancy. Source of these receptors: a female donor in good health, enrolled as a control in a pregnancy study.

The chain uses TRBV5-1 and TRBJ1-2, with 7 bases that match TRBD1. CDR1 is SGHRS, CDR2 YFSETQ, per germline. V trimming: 4 bases; J trimming: 0 bases; junction bases outside the gene matches: 3. This CDR3 has 14 amino acids. The CDR3 DNA reads TGCGCCAGCAGCATGACAGGGACTAACTATGGCTACACCTTC. Protein: CASSMTGTNYGYTF. The full variable domain, rest sourced from reference TRBV5-1 and TRBJ1-2, is KAGVTQTPRYLIKTRGQQVTLSCSPISGHRSVSWYQQTPGQGLQFLFEYFSETQRNKGNFPGRFSGRQFSNSRSEMNVSTLELGDSALYLCASSMTGTNYGYTFGSGTRLTVV.

The chain employs TRBV19 and TRBJ2-1, with TRBD2 matching over 7 bases. The germline CDR1 and CDR2 sequences are LNHDA and SQIVND (reference sequence). The CDR3 is 14 residues long. Germline trimming cut 6 bases from V and 9 bases from J; bases unmatched to any gene: 11. This CDR3 reads CASRSRTSQVEQFF. The DNA for the CDR3 is TGTGCCAGTAGAAGTCGGACTAGTCAGGTTGAGCAGTTCTTC.

The chain has TRBV10-1 and TRBJ2-1; 7 positions match TRBD2. V gave up 6 bases and J gave up 0 bases; unmatched junction bases: 20. The germline gives CDR1 WNHNN, CDR2 SYGVQD (reference sequence). The CDR3 is 20 residues long. The CDR3 protein is CASRTLVTWGGTNSYNEQFF. The CDR3 bases are TGCGCCAGCAGGACCCTTGTAACTTGGGGGGGGACGAACTCCTACAATGAGCAGTTCTTC.

The V gene is TRBV5-1, the J gene TRBJ2-2, with 8 positions matching TRBD1. The CDR3 totals 16 residues. Germline CDR1 SGHRS, CDR2 YFSETQ. V dropped 2 bases and J dropped 1; count of bases not matched to a gene: 4. The CDR3 spells CASSLPGTGNTGELFF. The CDR3 DNA reads as TGCGCCAGCAGCTTACCCGGGACAGGGAACACCGGGGAGCTGTTTTTT.

This chain connects TRBV15 to TRBJ2-1; unclear D gene. The ends were cut back, 3 bases at V and 10 bases at J, with 13 bases in the middle. Germline lookup yields CDR1 LNHNV and CDR2 YYDKDF (reference sequence). The CDR3 consists of 13 residues. CDR3 in amino acids: CATSSMRSSEQFF. In DNA, the CDR3 is TGTGCCACCAGCAGTATGAGGAGTAGCGAGCAGTTCTTC.

The rearrangement joins TRBV7-9 to TRBJ1-1; perhaps TRBD1 as D (5 bases). The CDR3 spans 14 residues. Germline V gene lookup returns CDR1 SEHNR and CDR2 FQNEAQ (reference sequence). Between the trimmed V and J ends, which lost 4 bases and 0 bases, there was a span of 9 bases. CDR3: CASSSQGVNTEAFF. The CDR3 coding sequence is TGTGCCAGCAGCTCGCAGGGTGTGAACACTGAAGCTTTCTTT.

The chain recombines TRBV5-1 with TRBJ2-3, with TRBD2 identical over 13 bases. The CDR3 covers 17 residues. V was clipped by 0 bases and J by 2 bases; unmatched bases: 3. Germline CDR1 SGHRS, CDR2 YFSETQ. The CDR3 DNA reads TGCGCCAGCAGCTTGGCCGGGACTAGCGGGATCACAGATACGCAGTATTTT. Translation gives CASSLAGTSGITDTQYF.

This chain connects TRBV28 to TRBJ1-5; D call uncertain. CDR3 length: 14 amino acids. Trimming cost V 4 bases and J 5 bases, with 12 bases left between them. Germline lookup yields CDR1 MDHEN and CDR2 SYDVKM. CDR3 loop: CASSSYSSYQPQHF. In DNA, the CDR3 is TGTGCCAGCAGTTCCTACAGCTCCTATCAGCCCCAGCATTTT.

This clone was picked up one time. V gene TRBV29-1 combines with J gene TRBJ1-2, with 10 bases lining up with TRBD1. The J segment lost 8 bases and the V segment lost 7 bases, leaving 7 bases of the junction unmatched. The CDR3 loop spans 12 amino acids. The V gene's germline CDR1 is SQVTM and CDR2 ANQGSEA. The CDR3 coding sequence is TGCAGCGGTGGGACAGGGGTAGAAGGCTACACCTTC. It translates to CSGGTGVEGYTF. The whole variable domain, filled in from reference TRBV29-1 and TRBJ1-2, reads SAVISQKPSRDICQRGTSLTIQCQVDSQVTMMFWYRQQPGQSLTLIATANQGSEATYESGFVIDKFPISRPNLTFSTLTVSNMSPEDSSIYLCSGGTGVEGYTFGSGTRLTVV.

The rearrangement links TRBV5-1 to TRBJ2-3, with 7 positions matching TRBD1. This CDR3 contains 16 residues. Per germline, CDR1 SGHRS and CDR2 YFSETQ. The junction had 10 bases not matched to a gene; V was cut back by 4 bases and J by 2 bases. CDR3: CASSPLQGYTTDTQYF. CDR3 in DNA: TGCGCCAGCAGCCCTTTACAGGGGTACACCACAGATACGCAGTATTTT.